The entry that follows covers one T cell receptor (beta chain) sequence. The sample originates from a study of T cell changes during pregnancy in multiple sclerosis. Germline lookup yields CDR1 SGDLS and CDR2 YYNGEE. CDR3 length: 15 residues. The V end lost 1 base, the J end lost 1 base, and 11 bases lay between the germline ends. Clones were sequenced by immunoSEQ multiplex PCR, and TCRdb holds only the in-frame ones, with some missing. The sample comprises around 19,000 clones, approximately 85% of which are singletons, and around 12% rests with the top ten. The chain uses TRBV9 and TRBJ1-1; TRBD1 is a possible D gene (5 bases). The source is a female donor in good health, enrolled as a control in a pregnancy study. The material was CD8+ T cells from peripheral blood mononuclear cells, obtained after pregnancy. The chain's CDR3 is CASSVLGGRNTEAFF. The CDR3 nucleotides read TGTGCCAGCAGCGTATTGGGGGGTCGGAACACTGAAGCTTTCTTT.